The present T cell receptor beta chain was sequenced within a study of T cell changes during pregnancy in multiple sclerosis. The CDR3 sequence is 14 residues long. The V and J ends lost 3 bases and 8 bases respectively, with 16 bases between them. Per germline, CDR1 SGHVS and CDR2 FNYEAQ. Using immunoSEQ multiplex PCR, the repertoire was profiled, and TCRdb retains in-frame clones only, with some absent. The sample gives about 24,000 clones, more than 90% of which show up once; 9% to 9.5% is in the top ten. This chain links TRBV7-6 with TRBJ1-1; D is ambiguous. The sequence derives from a female donor in good health, enrolled as a control in a pregnancy study. This specimen was CD8+ T cells from peripheral blood mononuclear cells, taken in the third trimester of pregnancy. For the CDR3, the DNA is TGTGCCAGCAGCTTCCCGGGAGGGCTTGCGGAAGCTTTCTTT. Translated: CASSFPGGLAEAFF.